This T cell receptor beta chain was captured by sequencing in a study of T cells after yellow fever vaccination. Overall study results and limits: Just a small share of clonotypes turned up in the CD4 compartment as well as the CD8 compartment. Vaccine-responding clonotypes were almost all undetectable in sorted memory subsets on day 0.

This clonotype was recorded at least ten times. In TCRdb, the 5' RACE reads were re-called with MiXCR into one record per CDR3 protein. The sample carries about 4,600 distinct CDR3 sequences, 3% to 4.5% recorded once. The J segment lost 6 bases and the V segment lost 4 bases, leaving 11 bases of the junction unmatched. This CDR3 has 15 residues. CDR1 and CDR2 (germline): SGHNT, YYREEE (reference sequence). This sequence originates from a man aged 30 to 45 who received the YFV17D yellow fever vaccine. This specimen was PBMCs, either bulk or a sorted T-cell subset (CD4+, CD8+, memory, or dextramer-sorted; not recorded which), taken 15 days after the yellow fever booster vaccination. The rearrangement links TRBV5-4 to TRBJ2-7; 9 nucleotides line up with TRBD1. Here the CDR3 DNA reads TGTGCCAGCAGCCAATGGGACAGGGACATCGGCGAGCAGTACTTC. This translates into CASSQWDRDIGEQYF.